The text below deals with one T cell receptor (beta chain). The CDR3 length is 13 residues. V lost 5 bases to trimming and J lost 10 bases, with 17 bases between them. Germline V CDR1 and CDR2: MNHEY, SMNVEV (reference sequence). The data were taken from a study of blood T cell repertoires in COVID-19. Study context: The United States, Italy and Spain provided the acute and convalescent COVID-19 samples. Nucleic acid was either cDNA or gDNA, and it came from T cells, B-cell-depleted T cells, or PBMCs.

Here immunoSEQ multiplex PCR was the method, and the copy in TCRdb shows in-frame clones only, minus some. Here the sample spans over 300,000 clones, roughly 82% being singletons. Sample: peripheral blood. This sequence was found in a woman between 45 and 60 years old with acute or convalescent COVID-19. This chain joins TRBV27 and TRBJ2-5; D is undetermined. The CDR3 sequence: CASSTNPPSGQYF. The CDR3 DNA follows: TGTGCCAGCAGTACCAACCCCCCTAGTGGCCAGTACTTC.